Each of the 9 T cell receptor beta chains below was sequenced from the same sample in a study of PD-1 blockade in classical Hodgkin lymphoma. Every patient had relapsed following autologous stem cell transplantation, and cohorts differed in brentuximab vedotin exposure. TCRdb keeps only in-frame clones here, not all; method: immunoSEQ multiplex PCR. The sample includes tens of thousands of clones, roughly 90% of them seen just once. The sample in question was peripheral blood mononuclear cells (PBMCs), obtained at baseline. The receptors derive from a human donor with classical Hodgkin lymphoma.

The chain links TRBV27 to TRBJ2-7, with D uncertain. V was shortened by 5 bases and J by 1 base, with 15 bases between the two germline ends. Looked up from germline, CDR1 is MNHEY and CDR2 is SMNVEV (reference sequence). This CDR3 has 15 residues. The DNA for the CDR3 is TGTGCCAGCAGTACCCGATTCTCGACTTCCTACGAGCAGTACTTC. Protein: CASSTRFSTSYEQYF.

The chain recombines TRBV25-1 with TRBJ2-3; perhaps TRBD1 as D (6 bases). V was clipped by 4 bases and J by 5 bases, with 13 bases between them. This CDR3 comprises 14 residues. CDR1 and CDR2 from the germline V gene are MGHDK and SYGVNS. The CDR3 DNA reads as TGTGCCAGCAGTGTTTCCACGGGACAAGATACGCAGTATTTT. Translated: CASSVSTGQDTQYF.

V and J are TRBV19 and TRBJ1-5; TRBD1 might be the D (6 bases). The CDR3 loop spans 15 amino acids. V gave up 5 bases and J gave up 2 bases, with 13 bases separating them. Germline V lookup: CDR1 LNHDA, CDR2 SQIVND (reference sequence). This CDR3 is CASSLQGRGNQPQHF. The CDR3 region has the DNA TGTGCCAGTAGTCTACAGGGACGAGGCAATCAGCCCCAGCATTTT.

The chain's CDR3 is CASSQSNNNEQFF. For the CDR3, the DNA is TGCGCCAGCAGCCAGAGCAATAACAATGAGCAGTTCTTC. The J gene is TRBJ2-1, the V gene TRBV4-1; D not certain. The germline V and J ends were trimmed by 3 bases and 5 bases, with 8 bases remaining between them. The germline V gene encodes CDR1 MGHRA and CDR2 YSYEKL. CDR3 length equals 13 residues.

This chain connects TRBV19 to TRBJ1-1; D is possibly TRBD1 (5 bases). Germline-derived CDR1 and CDR2 are LNHDA and SQIVND (reference sequence). Trimming stripped 5 bases from V and 2 bases from J, with 12 bases between. This CDR3 contains 14 residues. DNA of the CDR3: TGTGCCAGTAGTCCTAATGACAGAAACACTGAAGCTTTCTTT. Translating it yields CASSPNDRNTEAFF.

The J gene is TRBJ2-3, the V gene TRBV11-2; D is perhaps TRBD1 (5 bases). The CDR3 covers 13 residues. Germline values: CDR1 SGHAT, CDR2 FQNNGV. V was clipped by 7 bases and J by 2 bases, with 10 bases between them. DNA of the CDR3: TGTGCCAGCAACCAGGGTCCCACAGATACGCAGTATTTT. Encoded protein: CASNQGPTDTQYF.

This chain joins TRBV11-2 and TRBJ2-5; possible D gene TRBD2, 5 bases. This CDR3 comprises 13 residues. V was cut by 1 base and J by 5 bases, with 8 bases left in between. Per the germline V gene, CDR1 is SGHAT and CDR2 is FQNNGV. DNA of the CDR3: TGTGCCAGCAGCTTAGGGGCGGGTGAGACCCAGTACTTC. Residues: CASSLGAGETQYF.

This rearrangement joins TRBV9 to TRBJ1-4; D is possibly TRBD1 (5 bases). CDR1 and CDR2 (germline): SGDLS, YYNGEE. V was clipped by 3 bases and J by 5 bases, with 14 bases between them. CDR3 length: 15 residues. The CDR3 protein is CASSGDGGGNEKLFF. Written as DNA, the CDR3 is TGTGCCAGCAGCGGCGATGGGGGTGGGAATGAAAAACTGTTTTTT.

The V and J genes are TRBV19 and TRBJ2-1; 8 bases are shared with TRBD1. This CDR3 is 16 amino acids long. Losses at the gene ends were 9 bases for V and 6 bases for J; bases not matched to a gene: 16. Germline CDR1 is LNHDA and CDR2 is SQIVND (reference sequence). The CDR3 region is CASTLLGRGLSNEQFF. CDR3 bases: TGTGCCAGCACTCTTTTGGGCAGGGGGCTTTCCAATGAGCAGTTCTTC.